This T cell receptor beta chain originates from a study of blood T cell repertoires in COVID-19. Study-wide background: Acute-phase and convalescent COVID-19 samples originated in the United States, Italy and Spain. Nucleic acid was either cDNA or gDNA, and it came from T cells, B-cell-depleted T cells, or PBMCs.

The Seattle patients, enrolled during active infection, were followed longitudinally. As originally analysed: Amplification of reference gene primers provided the estimated nucleated cell counts. Data came from immunoSEQ multiplex PCR; TCRdb stores just in-frame clones and leaves some out. The V and J calls and the clone size are those of that table, but D and trimming were determined from the DNA. The table records 120,000 to 150,000 clones, approximately 90% of them present only once. Germline CDR1 ENHRY, CDR2 SYGVKD. V dropped 8 bases and J dropped 0 bases, with 11 bases sitting between them. The CDR3 contains 13 residues.

The receptor was derived from a man aged 18 to 29 with COVID-19, enrolled during active disease. The sequencing input was peripheral blood. This chain joins TRBV10-3 and TRBJ2-7; TRBD1 is a possible D gene (5 bases). Written as DNA, the CDR3 is TGTGCCATCCTCCCCGACAGCTCCTACGAGCAGTACTTC. Translation: CAILPDSSYEQYF.